The entry below gives a single T cell receptor (beta chain) sequence along with its context. The data were obtained in a study of blood T cells in healthy people across ages. With 0 bases removed from V and 5 bases from J, the gap between germline ends came to 8 bases. Per the germline V gene, CDR1 is DFQATT and CDR2 is SNEGSKA (reference sequence). The CDR3 spans 13 residues. Together with a sample-barcoded 5' primer, a J-beta primer mix was included in a second PCR lasting roughly 7 to 11 cycles. TCRdb re-analysed the 5' RACE reads in MiXCR, keeping a single row per CDR3 protein. The sample has 850,000 to 1,000,000 distinct CDR3 sequences; roughly half are singletons. Drawn from each donor were approximately 9.5 milliliters of peripheral blood. Extraction of total RNA produced a minimum of 5 micrograms from each sample.

The sample comprised blood. This TCR came from an older woman in good health. The chain couples TRBV20-1 to TRBJ2-1; D may correspond to TRBD1 or TRBD2 (5 bases each). CDR3 in DNA: TGCAGTGCTAGAGACGGGACCCACAATGAGCAGTTCTTC. This encodes CSARDGTHNEQFF.